This passage covers 17 T cell receptor beta chains from one sample sequenced in a study of OX40 agonist ivuxolimab in advanced cancers. The protocol was immunoSEQ multiplex PCR, while the TCRdb copy is restricted to in-frame clones and leaves out a portion. Here the sample spans under 70,000 clones, 70% to 90% being singletons. Sample: CD4+ or CD8+ T cells sorted from blood, taken in a trial of the OX40 agonist ivuxolimab. Source of these receptors: an adult with an advanced solid tumor such as melanoma, head and neck, liver or kidney cancer.

V usage is TRBV2 and J usage is TRBJ1-4; D gene uncertain. Trimming cost V 7 bases and J 0 bases, with 12 bases left between them. Germline loops: CDR1 SNHLY, CDR2 FYNNEI. This CDR3 spans 15 amino acids. The chain's CDR3 is CASTEEFSTNEKLFF. CDR3 in DNA: TGTGCCAGCACCGAGGAGTTCTCAACTAATGAAAAACTGTTTTTT.

This clone was detected only a few times. The chain links TRBV18 to TRBJ1-6; D gene unclear. V was clipped by 0 bases and J by 3 bases, with 6 bases between them. Germline assignment: CDR1 KGHSH and CDR2 LQKENI. CDR3 size: 15 residues. For the CDR3, the DNA is TGTGCCAGCTCACCACCGGGGAGCTATAATTCACCCCTCCACTTT. This gives the protein CASSPPGSYNSPLHF.

This clone occurred a few times. The chain uses TRBV28 and TRBJ2-5; TRBD1 agrees at 7 bases. Trimming at V came to 6 bases and at J to 7 bases, leaving 11 bases not matched to a gene. Germline V gene lookup returns CDR1 MDHEN and CDR2 SYDVKM. The CDR3 consists of 14 residues. CDR3 DNA sequence: TGTGCCAGCAGACACCGGGACAGTCGACCGACCCAGTACTTC. Protein: CASRHRDSRPTQYF.

The rearrangement uses TRBV5-6 and TRBJ1-1, with D hard to call. The germline gives CDR1 SGHDT, CDR2 YYEEEE. The CDR3 consists of 13 residues. The ends were cut back, 0 bases at V and 3 bases at J, with 6 bases in the middle. CDR3 nucleotides: TGTGCCAGCAGCTTGGGTAGGGACACTGAAGCTTTCTTT. Translation: CASSLGRDTEAFF.

The chain combines TRBV6-5 with TRBJ2-2; D is undetermined. This CDR3 has 14 residues. The ends were cut back, 0 bases at V and 3 bases at J, with 5 bases in the middle. Germline CDR1 is MNHEY and CDR2 is SVGAGI. CDR3 region: CASSYSQDTGELFF. The CDR3 region has the DNA TGTGCCAGCAGTTACTCCCAGGACACCGGGGAGCTGTTTTTT.

The chain employs TRBV25-1 and TRBJ1-2, with D perhaps matching TRBD1 (5 bases). The CDR3 is made up of 14 amino acids. Germline CDR1 is MGHDK and CDR2 is SYGVNS. Trimming stripped 1 base from V and 9 bases from J, with 15 bases between. The CDR3 DNA reads TGTGCCAGCAGTGAATTGGGACCGACGCCTAGCTACACCTTC. This sequence encodes CASSELGPTPSYTF.

This clone was observed a handful of times. The chain has TRBV7-2 and TRBJ2-2; 8 positions match TRBD2. Germline V gene data show CDR1 as SGHTA and CDR2 as FQGNSA. The CDR3 consists of 14 residues. The J segment lost 15 bases and the V segment lost 4 bases, leaving 13 bases of the junction unmatched. Here the CDR3 DNA reads TGTGCCAGCAGCTCAGCCCTAAGCGGGGGACCCTTGTTTTTT. It specifies CASSSALSGGPLFF.

This sequence joins TRBV9 and TRBJ2-3, with 8 bases that match TRBD1. V shed 0 bases and J 4 bases; nucleotides not matched to a gene: 16. CDR1 SGDLS and CDR2 YYNGEE come from the germline V gene. The CDR3 loop spans 19 amino acids. CDR3 DNA sequence: TGTGCCAGCAGCGTAGCTGAGAGGGGACAGGCTTGGGGGGCAGATACGCAGTATTTT. This gives the protein CASSVAERGQAWGADTQYF.

This sequence joins TRBV12-5 and TRBJ2-5, with D perhaps given as TRBD1 or TRBD2 (7 bases each). Germline loops: CDR1 LGHNT, CDR2 FRNRAP. CDR3 length equals 18 residues. V lost 4 bases and J lost 5, with 26 bases in between. CDR3 residues: CASGSSQGGGPFPETQYF. Written as DNA, the CDR3 is TGTGCTAGTGGTTCCAGCCAGGGGGGAGGGCCTTTTCCGGAGACCCAGTACTTC.

The rearrangement joins TRBV27 to TRBJ2-7, with TRBD1 matching over 8 bases. The V and J ends lost 4 bases and 10 bases, in that order; junction bases with no gene match: 12. The CDR3 consists of 14 residues. Germline V gene lookup returns CDR1 MNHEY and CDR2 SMNVEV (reference sequence). The CDR3, as DNA: TGTGCCAGCAGTTACCTCGCAGGGGGCGCGAAACAGTACTTC. This translates into CASSYLAGGAKQYF.

This sequence joins TRBV4-2 and TRBJ1-2; D perhaps matches TRBD1 (5 bases). Trimming took 0 bases from V and 4 from J, leaving 18 bases between them. The CDR3 consists of 17 residues. Germline V lookup: CDR1 LGHNA, CDR2 YNFKEQ. The CDR3 bases are TGTGCCAGCAGCCAAGATAATCCCACCCGGGGCGTCTATGGCTACACCTTC. Translating gives CASSQDNPTRGVYGYTF.

The chain employs TRBV19 and TRBJ2-7, with D perhaps given as TRBD1 or TRBD2 (5 bases each). Germline CDR1 and CDR2: LNHDA and SQIVND (reference sequence). The CDR3 runs 14 residues. The V end lost 3 bases, the J end lost 2 bases, and 11 bases lay between the germline ends. CDR3 nucleotide sequence: TGTGCCAGTAGTATGAGGGACGGAGCCTACGAGCAGTACTTC. It translates to CASSMRDGAYEQYF.

The rearrangement joins TRBV5-6 to TRBJ2-5; TRBD2 matches 12 bases. The V segment lost 0 bases and the J segment 4 bases; nucleotides outside the gene matches: 4. Per germline, CDR1 SGHDT and CDR2 YYEEEE. The CDR3 sequence is 16 residues long. CDR3 region: CASSLGLAGVSETQYF. DNA of the CDR3: TGTGCCAGCAGCTTGGGACTAGCGGGAGTGTCAGAGACCCAGTACTTC.

The V and J genes are TRBV7-8 and TRBJ1-2, with 7 bases lining up with TRBD1. The length of the CDR3 is 15 residues. Per the germline V gene, CDR1 is SGHVS and CDR2 is FQNEAQ. Trimming took 5 bases from V and 4 from J; bases not matched to a gene: 10. This CDR3 reads CASSPQGGVGYGYTF. CDR3 nucleotides: TGTGCCAGCAGCCCCCAGGGGGGGGTGGGCTATGGCTACACCTTC.

The gene calls are TRBV7-3 and TRBJ2-5; D may correspond to TRBD1 or TRBD2 (5 bases each). V was cut by 4 bases and J by 4 bases, with 13 bases left in between. CDR3 length equals 14 residues. Per germline, CDR1 SGHTA and CDR2 FQGTGA. The CDR3 coding sequence is TGTGCCAGCAGCTCGCAGCCGGGACCAGAGACCCAGTACTTC. This encodes CASSSQPGPETQYF.

The chain has TRBV6-5 and TRBJ2-3; TRBD2 might be the D (6 bases). The CDR3 sequence is 15 residues long. Trimming took 2 bases from V and 0 from J, leaving 9 bases between them. Germline V lookup: CDR1 MNHEY, CDR2 SVGAGI. The CDR3 loop is CASSYRAGSTDTQYF. CDR3 nucleotides: TGTGCCAGCAGTTACCGCGCGGGGAGCACAGATACGCAGTATTTT.

The chain combines TRBV28 with TRBJ1-1; a weak D match, TRBD1 (6 bases). The CDR3 extends over 14 amino acids. Germline values: CDR1 MDHEN, CDR2 SYDVKM. Trimming shortened V by 3 bases and J by 0 bases, and 8 bases separated the two germline ends. CDR3 nucleotide sequence: TGTGCCAGCAGTTTGCCAGGGGTGAACACTGAAGCTTTCTTT. As protein: CASSLPGVNTEAFF.